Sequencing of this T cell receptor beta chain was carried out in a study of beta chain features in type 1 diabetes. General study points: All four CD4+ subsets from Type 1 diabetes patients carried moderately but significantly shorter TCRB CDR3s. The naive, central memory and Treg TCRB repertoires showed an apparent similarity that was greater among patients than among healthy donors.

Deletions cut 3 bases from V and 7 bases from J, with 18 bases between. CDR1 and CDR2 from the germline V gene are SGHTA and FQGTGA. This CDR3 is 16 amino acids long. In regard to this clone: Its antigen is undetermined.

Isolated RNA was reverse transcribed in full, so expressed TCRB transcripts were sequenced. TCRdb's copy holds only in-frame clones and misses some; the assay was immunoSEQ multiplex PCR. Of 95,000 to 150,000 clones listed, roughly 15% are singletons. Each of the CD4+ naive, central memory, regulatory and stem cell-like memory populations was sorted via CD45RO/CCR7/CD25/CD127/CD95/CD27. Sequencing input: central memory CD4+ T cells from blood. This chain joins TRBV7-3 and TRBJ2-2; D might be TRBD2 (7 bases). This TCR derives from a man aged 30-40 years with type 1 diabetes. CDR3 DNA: TGTGCCAGCAGCTTCTCCCGGACTAGGGACATCGGGGAGCTGTTTTTT. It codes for CASSFSRTRDIGELFF.